These 26 T cell receptor beta chains came from one sample sequenced in a study of T cell repertoires in ileal Crohn's disease. Clones were sequenced by immunoSEQ multiplex PCR, and TCRdb holds only the in-frame ones, with some missing. The sample holds more than 25,000 clones, around 77% seen once. Sequenced: ileal tissue. The source is an adult with Crohn's disease.

The chain recombines TRBV7-3 with TRBJ2-2, with D uncertain. V gave up 5 bases and J gave up 4 bases, with 14 bases separating them. This CDR3 spans 15 amino acids. Germline lookup yields CDR1 SGHTA and CDR2 FQGTGA. CDR3 coding DNA: TGTGCCAGCAGCCCCGCTAGGCAGAGCACCGGGGAGCTGTTTTTT. Its protein product is CASSPARQSTGELFF.

This clone has a single count. CDR3 amino acids: CAWSVRGQGPYNEQFF. As DNA, the CDR3 is TGTGCCTGGAGTGTTAGGGGGCAGGGGCCCTACAATGAGCAGTTCTTC. V is TRBV30 and J is TRBJ2-1; 7 nucleotides agree with TRBD1. CDR3 length equals 16 residues. CDR1 is GTSNPN and CDR2 is SVGIG in the germline V gene (reference sequence). Germline trimming cut 0 bases from V and 2 bases from J; bases unmatched to any gene: 7. The complete variable domain, with remaining parts taken from reference TRBV30 and TRBJ2-1, reads SQTIHQWPATLVQPVGSPLSLECTVEGTSNPNLYWYRQAAGRGLQLLFYSVGIGQISSEVPQNLSASRPQDRQFILSSKKLLLSDSGFYLCAWSVRGQGPYNEQFFGPGTRLTVL.

The V and J genes are TRBV29-1 and TRBJ2-5; 8 bases agree with TRBD1. The ends lost 6 bases at V and 4 bases at J; junction bases unmatched: 10. The CDR3 extends over 14 amino acids. The germline V gene has CDR1 SQVTM and CDR2 ANQGSEA. The DNA of the CDR3 is TGCAGCGTGGGGGACAGGTGGTTTGGAGAGACCCAGTACTTC. Protein sequence: CSVGDRWFGETQYF.

This sequence joins TRBV4-3 and TRBJ2-3, with 7 positions matching TRBD1. Germline trimming cut 3 bases from V and 4 bases from J; bases unmatched to any gene: 4. The CDR3 consists of 14 residues. Looked up from germline, CDR1 is LGHNA and CDR2 is YSLEER. Written as DNA, the CDR3 is TGCGCCAGCAGCCAGTCGCAGGGGGCAGATACGCAGTATTTT. The encoded protein is CASSQSQGADTQYF.

This chain links TRBV30 with TRBJ1-6, with a tentative D call TRBD1 (5 bases). The V and J ends lost 3 bases and 9 bases respectively, with 15 bases between them. Per germline, CDR1 GTSNPN and CDR2 SVGIG (reference sequence). The CDR3 has 14 residues. CDR3 DNA: TGTGCCTGGAGGGTGCCGGGAGACAGTTCACCCCTCCACTTT. It encodes CAWRVPGDSSPLHF.

This sequence joins TRBV2 and TRBJ1-6; D is possibly TRBD1 (5 bases). Germline CDR1 is SNHLY and CDR2 is FYNNEI. V lost 6 bases, J lost 9 bases, and 21 bases lay in between. This CDR3 is 16 amino acids long. The CDR3 DNA sequence: TGTGCCAGCAGAACAACTATTCAGGGTTCTGGTTCACCCCTCCACTTT. Translating gives CASRTTIQGSGSPLHF.

The rearrangement joins TRBV2 to TRBJ2-5; the match to TRBD1 covers 7 bases. The closer fit of TRBJ2-7 to the DNA end suggests the J call may be wrong. This CDR3 comprises 13 residues. Germline CDR1 and CDR2: SNHLY and FYNNEI. The CDR3: CASRTGNVYEQYF. CDR3 in DNA: TGTGCCAGCAGGACAGGGAATGTGTACGAGCAGTACTTC.

The chain employs TRBV2 and TRBJ2-3; D is unresolved. V lost 0 bases, J lost 1 base, and 17 bases lay in between. Germline CDR1 SNHLY, CDR2 FYNNEI. This CDR3 contains 18 residues. CDR3: CASSEALLPVRGTDTQYF. As DNA, the CDR3 is TGTGCCAGCAGTGAAGCGCTTCTCCCAGTTCGGGGCACAGATACGCAGTATTTT.

This rearrangement joins TRBV11-2 to TRBJ1-3; D may be TRBD1 (6 bases). The CDR3 totals 14 residues. In germline, CDR1 is SGHAT, CDR2 FQNNGV. V shed 5 bases and J shed 2 bases, with 10 bases lying between them. The CDR3 region has the DNA TGTGCCAGCAGCCCGGGGACAACTGGAAACACCATATATTTT. Residues: CASSPGTTGNTIYF.

This clone was counted between two and nine times. This rearrangement joins TRBV6-4 to TRBJ2-1, with 12 bases matching TRBD1. This CDR3 contains 16 residues. Trimming cost V 2 bases and J 7 bases; bases outside gene matches: 6. CDR1 and CDR2 (germline): MRHNA, SNTAGT. CDR3 protein: CASSDGTGGALNEQFF. CDR3 in DNA: TGTGCCAGCAGTGACGGGACAGGGGGCGCTCTGAATGAGCAGTTCTTC.

The V gene is TRBV18, the J gene TRBJ2-5; TRBD1 matches 7 bases. The germline gives CDR1 KGHSH, CDR2 LQKENI. The CDR3 is made up of 14 amino acids. The V gene end was trimmed by 3 bases and the J gene end by 2 bases; junction bases not matched to a gene: 3. CDR3 in DNA: TGTGCCAGCTCACCCGTGGGACAGCAAGAGACCCAGTACTTC. Translation gives CASSPVGQQETQYF.

The chain joins TRBV5-6 to TRBJ1-1, with 7 bases that match TRBD1. In germline, CDR1 is SGHDT, CDR2 YYEEEE. V dropped 0 bases and J dropped 0; count of bases not matched to a gene: 14. The CDR3 is 19 amino acids. The CDR3 DNA reads as TGTGCCAGCAGCTTGGCCTATAGGAACAGGGGCCTCATGAACACTGAAGCTTTCTTT. Its protein product is CASSLAYRNRGLMNTEAFF.

This clone was found a few times. The V and J genes are TRBV5-1 and TRBJ2-7; TRBD1 is a possible D gene (5 bases). The CDR3 has 14 amino acids. Germline loops: CDR1 SGHRS, CDR2 YFSETQ. V was clipped by 5 bases and J by 2 bases, with 14 bases between them. This CDR3 is CASRPPGQTYEQYF. CDR3 bases: TGCGCCAGCAGGCCCCCAGGGCAAACCTACGAGCAGTACTTC.

V and J are TRBV5-1 and TRBJ1-3; D call uncertain. Trimming removed 0 bases from V and 0 bases from J, with 4 bases in between. Germline V gene data show CDR1 as SGHRS and CDR2 as YFSETQ. This CDR3 is 14 amino acids long. The DNA of the CDR3 is TGCGCCAGCAGCTTGGGACACTCTGGAAACACCATATATTTT. It specifies CASSLGHSGNTIYF. Combining the CDR3 with reference TRBV5-1 and TRBJ1-3 gives the whole variable domain KAGVTQTPRYLIKTRGQQVTLSCSPISGHRSVSWYQQTPGQGLQFLFEYFSETQRNKGNFPGRFSGRQFSNSRSEMNVSTLELGDSALYLCASSLGHSGNTIYFGEGSWLTVV.

V usage is TRBV9 and J usage is TRBJ1-2; 7 bases map to TRBD1. Germline V gives CDR1 SGDLS, CDR2 YYNGEE. This CDR3 contains 17 residues. Losses at the gene ends were 3 bases for V and 0 bases for J; bases not matched to a gene: 11. CDR3 sequence (DNA): TGTGCCAGCAGCGAGGAGGGATCGGGACAGCCTAACTATGGCTACACCTTC. Its translation is CASSEEGSGQPNYGYTF.

The CDR3, as DNA: TGTGCCAGCTCACCAAGAGGACTAGCGGGAGGGGTTGGCATCGACGAGCAGTACTTC. The encoded protein is CASSPRGLAGGVGIDEQYF. The chain is built from TRBV18 and TRBJ2-7; 15 bases map to TRBD2. CDR1 and CDR2 (germline): KGHSH, LQKENI. The CDR3 extends over 19 amino acids. After removal of 2 bases from V and 5 bases from J, the junction contained 13 bases not matched to a gene. The variable domain in full, completed from reference TRBV18 and TRBJ2-7, reads NAGVMQNPRHLVRRRGQEARLRCSPMKGHSHVYWYRQLPEEGLKFMVYLQKENIIDESGMPKERFSAEFPKEGPSILRIQQVVRGDSAAYFCASSPRGLAGGVGIDEQYFGPGTRLTVT.

This clone was detected only once. The rearrangement uses TRBV18 and TRBJ1-1, with D maybe TRBD1 (5 bases). There are 15 residues in the CDR3. CDR1 and CDR2 from the germline V gene are KGHSH and LQKENI. V gave up 4 bases and J gave up 3 bases, with 15 bases separating them. The CDR3 region is CASSLSGASDTEAFF. In DNA form, the CDR3 reads TGTGCCAGCTCACTATCTGGGGCCTCGGACACTGAAGCTTTCTTT.

This chain links TRBV7-3 with TRBJ2-2; no clear D. V dropped 5 bases and J dropped 5 bases, with 9 bases sitting between them. There are 13 residues in the CDR3. CDR1 is SGHTA, CDR2 FQGTGA, per germline. This CDR3 is CASSRSGTGELFF. CDR3 nucleotide sequence: TGTGCCAGCAGCCGGTCCGGGACCGGGGAGCTGTTTTTT.

V gene TRBV2 combines with J gene TRBJ2-7; D is possibly TRBD1 (6 bases). From germline, CDR1 is SNHLY and CDR2 FYNNEI. CDR3 length: 14 residues. Trimming removed 4 bases from V and 7 bases from J, with 17 bases in between. In DNA, the CDR3 is TGTGCCAGCAGTGTGAACAGGGATCGAGGGGAGCAGTACTTC. This codes for CASSVNRDRGEQYF.

J is TRBJ2-3 and V is TRBV6-4; TRBD2 might be the D (5 bases). The ends were cut back, 5 bases at V and 4 bases at J, with 13 bases in the middle. The CDR3 totals 14 residues. CDR1 is MRHNA, CDR2 SNTAGT, per germline. In DNA form, the CDR3 reads TGTGCCAGCAGTCCGGGAAGTGGGGCAGATACGCAGTATTTT. It codes for CASSPGSGADTQYF.

The V gene is TRBV6-5, the J gene TRBJ2-1; unclear D gene. Trimming removed 6 bases at V and 9 bases at J, with 12 bases between. This CDR3 has 12 amino acids. The germline gives CDR1 MNHEY, CDR2 SVGAGI. This CDR3 reads CASSDLVGEQFF. The DNA of the CDR3 is TGTGCCAGCAGCGACTTAGTCGGTGAGCAGTTCTTC.

This clone has only a few counts. CDR3 sequence (DNA): TGTGCCAGCAGCTTGGTGGTACAGCGGAGTGAGCAGTTCTTC. Protein sequence: CASSLVVQRSEQFF. The rearrangement uses TRBV7-2 and TRBJ2-1; a weak D match, TRBD2 (5 bases). CDR3 length equals 14 residues. Trimming stripped 3 bases from V and 9 bases from J, with 15 bases between. Per germline, CDR1 SGHTA and CDR2 FQGNSA.

The chain employs TRBV30 and TRBJ1-2; D gene unclear. This CDR3 spans 15 amino acids. CDR1 is GTSNPN, CDR2 SVGIG, per germline (reference sequence). The V gene lost 5 bases and the J gene lost 8 bases, with 24 bases spanning the gap. This CDR3 reads CAWDRLSFASRGYTF. DNA for the CDR3: TGTGCCTGGGACCGGCTTTCTTTCGCTAGCCGAGGCTACACCTTC.

The chain employs TRBV30 and TRBJ1-2; no clear D. Trimming took off 4 bases at V and 4 bases at J, with 10 bases between the two ends. CDR1 is GTSNPN and CDR2 is SVGIG in the germline V gene (reference sequence). This CDR3 has 12 amino acids. CDR3 amino acids: CAWKLRSYGYTF. In nucleotides, the CDR3 is TGTGCCTGGAAACTCCGGAGCTATGGCTACACCTTC.

Here the CDR3 reads CAWSRTRQLGLFSSGNTIYF. In DNA, the CDR3 is TGTGCCTGGAGCCGAACCAGACAGCTCGGATTATTCAGCTCTGGAAACACCATATATTTT. The rearrangement uses TRBV30 and TRBJ1-3, with D possibly matching TRBD1 (5 bases). Per germline, CDR1 GTSNPN and CDR2 SVGIG (reference sequence). This CDR3 contains 20 residues. V was cut by 3 bases and J by 0 bases, with 27 bases left in between.

This chain links TRBV7-3 with TRBJ2-3; D is possibly TRBD2 (6 bases). Germline loops: CDR1 SGHTA, CDR2 FQGTGA. V lost 0 bases to trimming and J lost 10 bases, with 29 bases between them. This CDR3 contains 19 residues. CDR3: CASSLTEFGGRQDPRPQYF. The CDR3, as DNA: TGTGCCAGCAGCTTAACCGAATTTGGAGGGAGGCAAGATCCACGACCGCAGTATTTT.